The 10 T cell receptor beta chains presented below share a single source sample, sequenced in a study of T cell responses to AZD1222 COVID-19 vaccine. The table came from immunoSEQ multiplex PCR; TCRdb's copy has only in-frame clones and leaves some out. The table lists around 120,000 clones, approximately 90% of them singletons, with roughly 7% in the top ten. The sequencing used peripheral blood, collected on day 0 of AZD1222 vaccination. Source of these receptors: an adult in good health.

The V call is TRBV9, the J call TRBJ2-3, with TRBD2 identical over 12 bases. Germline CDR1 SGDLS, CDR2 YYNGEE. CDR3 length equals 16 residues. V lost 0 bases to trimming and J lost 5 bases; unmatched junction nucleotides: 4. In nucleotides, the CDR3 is TGTGCCAGCAGCGTAGCTAGCGGGAGGGCGGAAGATACGCAGTATTTT. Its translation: CASSVASGRAEDTQYF.

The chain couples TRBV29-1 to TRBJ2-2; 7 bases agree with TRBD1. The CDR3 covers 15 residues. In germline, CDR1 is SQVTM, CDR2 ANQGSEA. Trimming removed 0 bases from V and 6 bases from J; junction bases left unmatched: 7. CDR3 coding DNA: TGCAGCGTTGAAGATCCGACAGGGCAGGCCGGGGAGCTGTTTTTT. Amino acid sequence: CSVEDPTGQAGELFF.

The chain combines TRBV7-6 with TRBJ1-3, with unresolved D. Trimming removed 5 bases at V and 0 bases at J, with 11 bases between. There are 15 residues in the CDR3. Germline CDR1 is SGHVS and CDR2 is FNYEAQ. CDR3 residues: CASSPPRDSGNTIYF. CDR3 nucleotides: TGTGCCAGCAGCCCCCCCCGTGACTCTGGAAACACCATATATTTT.

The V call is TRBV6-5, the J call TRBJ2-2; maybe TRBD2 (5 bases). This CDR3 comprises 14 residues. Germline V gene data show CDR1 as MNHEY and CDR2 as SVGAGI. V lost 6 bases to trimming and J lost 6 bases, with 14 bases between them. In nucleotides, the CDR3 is TGTGCCAGCAGCCCACTGAGGGAGTCCGGGGAGCTGTTTTTT. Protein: CASSPLRESGELFF.

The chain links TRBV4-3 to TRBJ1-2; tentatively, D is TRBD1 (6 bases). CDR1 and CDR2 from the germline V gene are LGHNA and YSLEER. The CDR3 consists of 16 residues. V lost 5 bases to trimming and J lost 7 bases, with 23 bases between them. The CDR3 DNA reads TGCGCCAGCAGCGTATCAGTAGGGGGGGGCGCCCTTGGCTACACCTTC. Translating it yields CASSVSVGGGALGYTF.

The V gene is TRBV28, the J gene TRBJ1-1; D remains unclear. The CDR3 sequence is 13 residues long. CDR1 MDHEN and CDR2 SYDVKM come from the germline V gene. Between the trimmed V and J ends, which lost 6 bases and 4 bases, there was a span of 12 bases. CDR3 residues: CASRETVGTEAFF. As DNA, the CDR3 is TGTGCCAGCAGGGAAACGGTGGGCACTGAAGCTTTCTTT.

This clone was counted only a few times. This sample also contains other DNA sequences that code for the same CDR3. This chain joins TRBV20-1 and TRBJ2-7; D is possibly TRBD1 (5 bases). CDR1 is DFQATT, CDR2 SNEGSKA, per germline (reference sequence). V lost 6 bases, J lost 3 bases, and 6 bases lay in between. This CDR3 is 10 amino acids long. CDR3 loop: CSARDYEQYF. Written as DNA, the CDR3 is TGCAGTGCCAGGGACTACGAGCAGTACTTC.

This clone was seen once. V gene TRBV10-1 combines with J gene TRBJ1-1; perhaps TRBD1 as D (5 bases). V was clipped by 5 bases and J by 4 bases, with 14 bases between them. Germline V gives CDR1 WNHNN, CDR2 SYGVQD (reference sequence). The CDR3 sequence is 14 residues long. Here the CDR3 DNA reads TGCGCCAGCAGTAAGGGGCCGGGAAGCACTGAAGCTTTCTTT. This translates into CASSKGPGSTEAFF.

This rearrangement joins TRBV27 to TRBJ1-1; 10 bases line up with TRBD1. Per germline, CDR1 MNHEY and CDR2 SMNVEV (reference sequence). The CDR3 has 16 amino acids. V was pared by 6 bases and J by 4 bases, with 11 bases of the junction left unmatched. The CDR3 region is CASSPSRGQGPTEAFF. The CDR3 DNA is TGTGCCAGCAGCCCGAGTAGGGGACAGGGGCCCACTGAAGCTTTCTTT.

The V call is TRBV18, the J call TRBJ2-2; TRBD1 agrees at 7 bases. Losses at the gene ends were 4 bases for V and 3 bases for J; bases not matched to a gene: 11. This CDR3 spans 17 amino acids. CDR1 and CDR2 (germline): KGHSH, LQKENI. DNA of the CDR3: TGTGCCAGCTCACTTACTCACAGGGGATCGGACACCGGGGAGCTGTTTTTT. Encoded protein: CASSLTHRGSDTGELFF.